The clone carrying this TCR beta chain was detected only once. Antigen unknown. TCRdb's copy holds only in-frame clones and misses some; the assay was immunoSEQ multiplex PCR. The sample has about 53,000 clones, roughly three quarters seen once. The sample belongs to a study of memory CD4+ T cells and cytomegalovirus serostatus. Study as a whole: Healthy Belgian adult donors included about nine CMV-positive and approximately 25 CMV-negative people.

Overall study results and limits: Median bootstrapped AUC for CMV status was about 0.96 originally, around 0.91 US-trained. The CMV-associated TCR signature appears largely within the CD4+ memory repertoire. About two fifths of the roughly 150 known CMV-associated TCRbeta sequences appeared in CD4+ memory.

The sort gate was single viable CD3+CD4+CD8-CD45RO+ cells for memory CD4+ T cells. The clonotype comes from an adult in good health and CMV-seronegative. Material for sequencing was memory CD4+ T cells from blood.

CDR3 sequence reads: CASSLDRGPSYEQYF. In DNA, the CDR3 is TGTGCCAGCAGTTTGGACAGGGGGCCATCCTACGAGCAGTACTTC. The chain couples TRBV2 to TRBJ2-7, with TRBD1 identical over 11 bases. The CDR3 is 15 amino acids. The V segment lost 5 bases and the J segment 1 base; nucleotides outside the gene matches: 4. The V gene's germline CDR1 is SNHLY and CDR2 FYNNEI.